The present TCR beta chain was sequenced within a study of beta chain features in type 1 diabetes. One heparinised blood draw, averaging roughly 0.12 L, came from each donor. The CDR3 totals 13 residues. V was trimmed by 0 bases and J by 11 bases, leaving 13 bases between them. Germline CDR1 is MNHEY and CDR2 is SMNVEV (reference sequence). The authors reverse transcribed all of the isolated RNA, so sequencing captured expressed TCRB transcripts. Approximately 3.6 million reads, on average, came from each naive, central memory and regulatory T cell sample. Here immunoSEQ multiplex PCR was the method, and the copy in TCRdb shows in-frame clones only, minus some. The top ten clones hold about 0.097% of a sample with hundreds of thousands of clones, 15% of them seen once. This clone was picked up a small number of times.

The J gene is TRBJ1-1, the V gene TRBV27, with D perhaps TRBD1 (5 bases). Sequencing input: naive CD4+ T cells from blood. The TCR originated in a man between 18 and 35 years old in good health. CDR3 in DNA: TGTGCCAGCAGTTTATCAGGGCAGGGCTCCGCTTTCTTT. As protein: CASSLSGQGSAFF.